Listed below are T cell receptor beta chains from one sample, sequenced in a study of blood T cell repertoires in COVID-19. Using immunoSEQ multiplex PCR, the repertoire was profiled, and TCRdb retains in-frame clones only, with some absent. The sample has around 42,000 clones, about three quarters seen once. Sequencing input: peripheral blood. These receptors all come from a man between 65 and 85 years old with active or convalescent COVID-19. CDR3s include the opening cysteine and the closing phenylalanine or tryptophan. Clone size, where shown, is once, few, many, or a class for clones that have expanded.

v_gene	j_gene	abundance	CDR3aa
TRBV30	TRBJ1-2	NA	CAWTQTVWSYGYTF
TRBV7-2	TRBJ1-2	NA	CASSPGTGGYGYTF
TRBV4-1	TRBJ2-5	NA	CASSQEMQRETQYF
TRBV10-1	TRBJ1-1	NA	CASSELGTGKEAFF
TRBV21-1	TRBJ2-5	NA	CASSKVSGQVQTDTPGGETQYF
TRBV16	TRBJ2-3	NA	CASSLRLDTQYF
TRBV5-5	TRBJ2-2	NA	CASSSHTSNTGELFF
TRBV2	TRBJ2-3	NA	CASSLMGGQTQYF
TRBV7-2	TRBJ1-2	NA	CASSYSDRVDYTF
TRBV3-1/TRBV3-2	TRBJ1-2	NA	CASGTQEIYGYTF
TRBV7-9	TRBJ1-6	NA	CASSSSLTASLHF
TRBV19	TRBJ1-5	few	CASSISGRTNQPQHF
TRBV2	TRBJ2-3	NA	CASKTTGRITDTQYF
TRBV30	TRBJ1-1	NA	CAWGTGAEAFF
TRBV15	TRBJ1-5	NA	CATSRDPLYNQPQHF
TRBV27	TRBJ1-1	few	CASGTGMNTEAFF
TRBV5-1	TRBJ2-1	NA	CASSLDAVFDEQFF
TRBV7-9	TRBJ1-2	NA	CASSIQGYYGYTF
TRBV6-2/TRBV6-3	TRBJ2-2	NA	CASSSGQVGTGELFF
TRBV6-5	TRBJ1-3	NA	CASSYQAGERNTIYF
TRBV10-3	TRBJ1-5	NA	CATRGEDGVQPQHF
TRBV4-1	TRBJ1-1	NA	CASSQGSNTEAFF
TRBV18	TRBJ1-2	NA	CASSPEIGHLDTF
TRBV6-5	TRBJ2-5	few	CASSRDMALGETQYF
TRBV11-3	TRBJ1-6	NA	CASSSSGQGTNSPLHF
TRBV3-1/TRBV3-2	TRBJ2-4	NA	CASSQKGGGAKNIQYF
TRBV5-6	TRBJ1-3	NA	CASSEALLRGTIYF